This T cell receptor (beta chain) came from a study of T cell responses to AZD1222 COVID-19 vaccine. Study-wide context: Doses given second, at about 4 or about 12 weeks, were pooled. General observations from the study: In all cases, repertoires were sampled only after the peak T cell response. Clonal diversity may have been underestimated in mostly white British donors. Among AZD1222 vaccinees, only 5 to 7 were seropositive at baseline.

Using immunoSEQ multiplex PCR, the repertoire was profiled, and TCRdb retains in-frame clones only, with some absent. Of roughly 140,000 clones listed, 90% are singletons. Concerning this clone: Its cognate antigen is unknown.

V dropped 4 bases and J dropped 4; count of bases not matched to a gene: 9. CDR1 is SQVTM and CDR2 is ANQGSEA in the germline V gene. The CDR3 spans 15 residues. The receptor comes from an adult in good health. This material consisted of peripheral blood, taken on day 0 of AZD1222 vaccination. The chain recombines TRBV29-1 with TRBJ2-7; 11 nucleotides match TRBD2. The CDR3: CSVGYVGTSGYEQYF. The CDR3, as DNA: TGCAGCGTTGGGTACGTTGGGACTAGCGGATACGAGCAGTACTTC.